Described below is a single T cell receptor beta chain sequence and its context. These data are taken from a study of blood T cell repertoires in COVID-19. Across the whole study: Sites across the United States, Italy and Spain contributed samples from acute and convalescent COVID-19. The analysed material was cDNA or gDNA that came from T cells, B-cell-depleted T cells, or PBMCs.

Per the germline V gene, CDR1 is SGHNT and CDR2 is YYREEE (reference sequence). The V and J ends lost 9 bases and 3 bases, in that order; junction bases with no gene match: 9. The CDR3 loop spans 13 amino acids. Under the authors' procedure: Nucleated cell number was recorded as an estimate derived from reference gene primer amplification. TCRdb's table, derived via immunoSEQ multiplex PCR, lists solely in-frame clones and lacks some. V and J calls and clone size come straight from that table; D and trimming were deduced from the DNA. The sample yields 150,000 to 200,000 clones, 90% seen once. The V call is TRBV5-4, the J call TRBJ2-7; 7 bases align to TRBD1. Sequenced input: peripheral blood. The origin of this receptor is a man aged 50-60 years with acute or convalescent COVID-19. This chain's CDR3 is CATTRDSDYEQYF. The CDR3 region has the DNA TGTGCCACCACTCGGGACAGCGACTACGAGCAGTACTTC.